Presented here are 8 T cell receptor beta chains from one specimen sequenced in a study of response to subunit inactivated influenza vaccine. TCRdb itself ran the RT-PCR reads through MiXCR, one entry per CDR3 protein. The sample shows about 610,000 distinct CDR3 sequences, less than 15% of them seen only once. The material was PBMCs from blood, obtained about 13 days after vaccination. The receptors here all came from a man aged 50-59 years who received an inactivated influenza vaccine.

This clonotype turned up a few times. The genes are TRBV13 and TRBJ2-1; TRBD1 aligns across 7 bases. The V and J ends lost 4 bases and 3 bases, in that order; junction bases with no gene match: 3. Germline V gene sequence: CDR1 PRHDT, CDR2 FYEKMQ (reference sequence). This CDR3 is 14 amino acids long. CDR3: CASSSGQDYNEQFF. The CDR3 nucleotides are TGTGCCAGCAGCTCAGGACAGGACTACAATGAGCAGTTCTTC. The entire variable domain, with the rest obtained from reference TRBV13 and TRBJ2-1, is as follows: AAGVIQSPRHLIKEKRETATLKCYPIPRHDTVYWYQQGPGQDPQFLISFYEKMQSDKGSIPDRFSAQQFSDYHSELNMSSLELGDSALYFCASSSGQDYNEQFFGPGTRLTVL.

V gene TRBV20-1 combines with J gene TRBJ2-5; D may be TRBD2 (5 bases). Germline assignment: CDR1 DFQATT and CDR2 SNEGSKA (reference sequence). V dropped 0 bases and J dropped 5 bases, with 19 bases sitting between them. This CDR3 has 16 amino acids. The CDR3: CSARDMGSTKWETQYF. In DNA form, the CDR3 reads TGCAGTGCTAGAGATATGGGGAGTACCAAGTGGGAGACCCAGTACTTC.

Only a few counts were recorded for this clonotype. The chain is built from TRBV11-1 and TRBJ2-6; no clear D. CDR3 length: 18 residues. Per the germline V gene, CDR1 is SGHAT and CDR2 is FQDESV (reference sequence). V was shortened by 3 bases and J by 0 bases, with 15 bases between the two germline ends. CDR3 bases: TGTGCCAGCAGCTTGACCGCCGCCTACTCCTCTGGGGCCAACGTCCTGACTTTC. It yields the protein CASSLTAAYSSGANVLTF.

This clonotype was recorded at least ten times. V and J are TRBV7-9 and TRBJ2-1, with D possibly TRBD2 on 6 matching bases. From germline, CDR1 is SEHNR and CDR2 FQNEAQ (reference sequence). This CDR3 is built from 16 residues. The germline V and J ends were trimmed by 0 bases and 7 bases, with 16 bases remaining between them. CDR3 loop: CASSLASGQRRNEQFF. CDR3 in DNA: TGTGCCAGCAGCTTAGCCAGCGGGCAGCGTAGAAATGAGCAGTTCTTC.

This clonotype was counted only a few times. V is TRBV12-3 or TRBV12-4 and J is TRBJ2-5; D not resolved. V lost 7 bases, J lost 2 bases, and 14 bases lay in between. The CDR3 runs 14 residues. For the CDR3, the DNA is TGTGCCAGCATCGCTAGGATGGGGCAAGAGACCCAGTACTTC. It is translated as CASIARMGQETQYF.

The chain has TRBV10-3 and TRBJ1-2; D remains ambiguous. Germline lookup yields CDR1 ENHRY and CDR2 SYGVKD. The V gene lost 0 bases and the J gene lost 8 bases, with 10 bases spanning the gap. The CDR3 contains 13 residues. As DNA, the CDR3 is TGTGCCATCAGTGAGTCTCTCGACTGGGGCTACACCTTC. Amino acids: CAISESLDWGYTF.

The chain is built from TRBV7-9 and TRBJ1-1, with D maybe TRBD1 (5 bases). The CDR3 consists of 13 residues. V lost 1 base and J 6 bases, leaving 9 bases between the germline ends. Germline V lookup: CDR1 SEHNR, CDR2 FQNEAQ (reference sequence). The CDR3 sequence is CASSLGGGAEAFF. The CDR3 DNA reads TGTGCCAGCAGCTTAGGGGGGGGAGCTGAAGCTTTCTTT.

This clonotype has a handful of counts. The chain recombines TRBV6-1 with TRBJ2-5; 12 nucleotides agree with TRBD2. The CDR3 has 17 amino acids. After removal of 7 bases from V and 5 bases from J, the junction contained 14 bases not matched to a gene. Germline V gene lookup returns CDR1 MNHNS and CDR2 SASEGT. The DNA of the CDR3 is TGTGCCAGCACCTACAGGCTAGCGGGAGGGCCCGGTGAGACCCAGTACTTC. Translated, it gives CASTYRLAGGPGETQYF.